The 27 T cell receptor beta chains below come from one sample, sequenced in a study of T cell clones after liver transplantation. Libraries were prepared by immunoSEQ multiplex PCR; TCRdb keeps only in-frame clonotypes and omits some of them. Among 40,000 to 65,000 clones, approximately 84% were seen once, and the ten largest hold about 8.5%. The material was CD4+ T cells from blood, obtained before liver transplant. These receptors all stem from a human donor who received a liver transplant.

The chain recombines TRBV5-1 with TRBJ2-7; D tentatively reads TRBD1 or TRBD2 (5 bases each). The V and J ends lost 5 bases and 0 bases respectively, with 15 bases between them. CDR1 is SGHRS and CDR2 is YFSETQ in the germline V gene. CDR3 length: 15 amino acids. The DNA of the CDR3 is TGCGCCAGCAGTAACGGACTTACAGGCTCCTACGAGCAGTACTTC. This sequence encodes CASSNGLTGSYEQYF.

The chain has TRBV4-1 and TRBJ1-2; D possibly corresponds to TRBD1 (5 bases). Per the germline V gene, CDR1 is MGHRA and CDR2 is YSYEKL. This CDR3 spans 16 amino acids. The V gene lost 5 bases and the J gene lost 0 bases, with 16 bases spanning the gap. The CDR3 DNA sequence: TGCGCCAGCAGCATTCGACAGCGGGGTTCTAACTATGGCTACACCTTC. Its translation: CASSIRQRGSNYGYTF.

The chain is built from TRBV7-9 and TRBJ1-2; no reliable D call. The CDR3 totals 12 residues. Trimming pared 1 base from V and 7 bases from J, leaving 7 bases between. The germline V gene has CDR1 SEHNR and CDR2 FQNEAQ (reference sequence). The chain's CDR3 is CASSLGESGYTF. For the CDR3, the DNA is TGTGCCAGCAGCTTAGGGGAGTCTGGCTACACCTTC.

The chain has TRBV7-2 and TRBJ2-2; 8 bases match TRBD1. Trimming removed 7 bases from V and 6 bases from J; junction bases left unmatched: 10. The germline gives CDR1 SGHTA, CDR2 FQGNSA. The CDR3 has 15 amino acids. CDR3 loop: CASTFETGAAGELFF. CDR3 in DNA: TGTGCCAGCACCTTTGAGACAGGGGCCGCCGGGGAGCTGTTTTTT. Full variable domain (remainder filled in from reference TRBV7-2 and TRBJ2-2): GAGVSQSPSNKVTEKGKDVELRCDPISGHTALYWYRQSLGQGLEFLIYFQGNSAPDKSGLPSDRFSAERTGGSVSTLTIQRTQQEDSAVYLCASTFETGAAGELFFGEGSRLTVL.

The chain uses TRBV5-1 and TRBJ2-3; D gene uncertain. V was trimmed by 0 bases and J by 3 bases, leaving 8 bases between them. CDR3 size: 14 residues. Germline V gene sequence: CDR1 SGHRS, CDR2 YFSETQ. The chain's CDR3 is CASSLGAGTDTQYF. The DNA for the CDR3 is TGCGCCAGCAGCTTGGGGGCCGGTACAGATACGCAGTATTTT.

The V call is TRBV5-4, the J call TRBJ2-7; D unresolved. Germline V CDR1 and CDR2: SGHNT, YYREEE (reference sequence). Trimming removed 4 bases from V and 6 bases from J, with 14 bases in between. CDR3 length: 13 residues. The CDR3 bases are TGTGCCAGCAGCACCAAATCTGTCGGCGAGCAGTACTTC. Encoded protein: CASSTKSVGEQYF.

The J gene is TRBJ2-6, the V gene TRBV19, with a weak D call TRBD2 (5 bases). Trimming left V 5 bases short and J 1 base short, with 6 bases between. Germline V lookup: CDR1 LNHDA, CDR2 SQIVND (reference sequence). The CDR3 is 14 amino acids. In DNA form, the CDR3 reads TGTGCCAGTAGTCGGGATTCTGGGGCCAACGTCCTGACTTTC. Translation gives CASSRDSGANVLTF.

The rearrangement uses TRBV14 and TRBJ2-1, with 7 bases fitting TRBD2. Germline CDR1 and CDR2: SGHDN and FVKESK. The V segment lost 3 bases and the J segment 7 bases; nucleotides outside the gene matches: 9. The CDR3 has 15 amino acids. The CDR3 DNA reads TGTGCCAGCAGCCACTCCCGGGACGGGAGGAATGAGCAGTTCTTC. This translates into CASSHSRDGRNEQFF.

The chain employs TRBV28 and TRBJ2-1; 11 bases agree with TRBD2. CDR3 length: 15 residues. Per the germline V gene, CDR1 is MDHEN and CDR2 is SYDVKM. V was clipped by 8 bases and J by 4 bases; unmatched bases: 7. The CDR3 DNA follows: TGTGCCAGCCAACTTACTAGCGGGAGTTACAATGAGCAGTTCTTC. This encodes CASQLTSGSYNEQFF.

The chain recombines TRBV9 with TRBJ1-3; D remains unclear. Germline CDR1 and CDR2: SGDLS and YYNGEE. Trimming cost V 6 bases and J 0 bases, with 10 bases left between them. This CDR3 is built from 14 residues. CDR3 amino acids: CASTPASSGNTIYF. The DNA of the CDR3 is TGTGCCAGCACCCCTGCTAGCTCTGGAAACACCATATATTTT.

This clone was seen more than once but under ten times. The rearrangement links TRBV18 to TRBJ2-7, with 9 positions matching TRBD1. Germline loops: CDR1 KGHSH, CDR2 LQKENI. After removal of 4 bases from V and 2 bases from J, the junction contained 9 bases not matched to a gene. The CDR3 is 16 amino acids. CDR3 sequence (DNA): TGTGCCAGCTCACACACGGGACAGGGCCCAACCTACGAGCAGTACTTC. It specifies CASSHTGQGPTYEQYF.

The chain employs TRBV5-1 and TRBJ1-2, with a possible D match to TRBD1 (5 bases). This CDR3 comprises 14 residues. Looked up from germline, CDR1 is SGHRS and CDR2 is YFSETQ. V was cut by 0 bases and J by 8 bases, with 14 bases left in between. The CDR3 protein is CASSLGQGFGGYTF. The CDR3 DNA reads TGCGCCAGCAGCTTGGGGCAGGGCTTCGGAGGCTACACCTTC.

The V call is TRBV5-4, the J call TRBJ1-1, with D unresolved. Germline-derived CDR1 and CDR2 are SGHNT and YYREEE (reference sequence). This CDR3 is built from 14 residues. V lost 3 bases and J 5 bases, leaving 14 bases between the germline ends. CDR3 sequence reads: CASSWDRRLTEAFF. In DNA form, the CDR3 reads TGTGCCAGCAGCTGGGATCGGCGGCTTACTGAAGCTTTCTTT.

CDR3 sequence reads: CAWSVGPGFQGEQYF. CDR3 bases: TGTGCCTGGAGTGTAGGTCCTGGTTTCCAAGGCGAGCAGTACTTC. The rearrangement joins TRBV30 to TRBJ2-7; D call uncertain. Looked up from germline, CDR1 is GTSNPN and CDR2 is SVGIG (reference sequence). V was cut by 0 bases and J by 6 bases, with 18 bases left in between. This CDR3 is 15 amino acids long.

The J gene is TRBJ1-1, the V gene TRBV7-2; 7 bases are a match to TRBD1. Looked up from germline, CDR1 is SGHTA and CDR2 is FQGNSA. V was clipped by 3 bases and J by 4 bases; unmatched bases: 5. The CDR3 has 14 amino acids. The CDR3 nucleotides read TGTGCCAGCAGCTTCGTCAGGGGGTCCACTGAAGCTTTCTTT. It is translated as CASSFVRGSTEAFF.

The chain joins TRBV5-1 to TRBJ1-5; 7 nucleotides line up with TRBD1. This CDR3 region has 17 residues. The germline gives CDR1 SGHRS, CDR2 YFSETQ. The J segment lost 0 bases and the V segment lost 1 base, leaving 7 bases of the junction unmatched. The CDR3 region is CASSLLKQGNSNQPQHF. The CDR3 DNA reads TGCGCCAGCAGCTTGTTAAAACAGGGGAATAGCAATCAGCCCCAGCATTTT.

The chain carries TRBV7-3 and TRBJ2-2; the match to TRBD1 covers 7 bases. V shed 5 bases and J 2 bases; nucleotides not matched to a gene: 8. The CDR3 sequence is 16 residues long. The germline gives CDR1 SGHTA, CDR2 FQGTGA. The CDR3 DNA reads TGTGCCAGCAGCCCGTCGACAGGGCTCAACACCGGGGAGCTGTTTTTT. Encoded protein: CASSPSTGLNTGELFF.

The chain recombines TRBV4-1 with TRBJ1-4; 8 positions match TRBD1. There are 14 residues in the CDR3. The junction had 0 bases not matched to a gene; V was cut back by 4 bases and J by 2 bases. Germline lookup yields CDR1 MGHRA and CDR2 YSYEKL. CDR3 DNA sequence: TGCGCCAGCAGCCGGACAGGGACTAATGAAAAACTGTTTTTT. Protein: CASSRTGTNEKLFF.

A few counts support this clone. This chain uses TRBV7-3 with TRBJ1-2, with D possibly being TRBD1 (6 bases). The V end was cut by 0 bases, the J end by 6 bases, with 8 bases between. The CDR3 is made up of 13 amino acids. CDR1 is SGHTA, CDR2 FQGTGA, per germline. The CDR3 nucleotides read TGTGCCAGCAGCTTAACCCCAGGGGATGGCTACACCTTC. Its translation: CASSLTPGDGYTF.

The CDR3 sequence: CASSVGVSLDEQYF. The CDR3 DNA reads TGTGCCAGCAGCGTAGGGGTCTCCTTAGACGAGCAGTACTTC. The chain has TRBV9 and TRBJ2-7; D is unclear. The CDR3 runs 14 residues. Germline CDR1 SGDLS, CDR2 YYNGEE. Trimming took 0 bases from V and 5 from J, leaving 12 bases between them.

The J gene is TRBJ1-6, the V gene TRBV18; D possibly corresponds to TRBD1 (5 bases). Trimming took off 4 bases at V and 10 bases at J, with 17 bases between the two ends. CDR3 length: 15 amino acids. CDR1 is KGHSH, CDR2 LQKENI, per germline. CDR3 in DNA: TGTGCCAGCTCACAAATTGGGGGAAGTGTGTCACCCCTCCACTTT. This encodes CASSQIGGSVSPLHF.

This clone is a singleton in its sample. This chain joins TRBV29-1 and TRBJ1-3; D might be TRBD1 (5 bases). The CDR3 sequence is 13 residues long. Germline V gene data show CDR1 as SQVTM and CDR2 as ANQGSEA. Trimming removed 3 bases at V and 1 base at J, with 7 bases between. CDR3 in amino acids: CSVDGGSGNTIYF. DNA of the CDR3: TGCAGCGTTGATGGGGGATCTGGAAACACCATATATTTT.

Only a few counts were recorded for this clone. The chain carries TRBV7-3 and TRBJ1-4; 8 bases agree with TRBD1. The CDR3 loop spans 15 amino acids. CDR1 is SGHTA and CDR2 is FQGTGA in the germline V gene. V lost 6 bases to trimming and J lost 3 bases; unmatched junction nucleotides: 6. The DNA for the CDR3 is TGTGCCAGCAGTCAGACAGGGGTTGCTAATGAAAAACTGTTTTTT. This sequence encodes CASSQTGVANEKLFF.

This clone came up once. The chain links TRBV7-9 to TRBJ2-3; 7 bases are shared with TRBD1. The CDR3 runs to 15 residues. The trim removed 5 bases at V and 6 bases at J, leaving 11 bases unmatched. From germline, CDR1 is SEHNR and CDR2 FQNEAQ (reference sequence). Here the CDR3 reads CASSHRQGMADTQYF. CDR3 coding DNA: TGTGCCAGCAGCCACCGACAGGGAATGGCGGATACGCAGTATTTT.

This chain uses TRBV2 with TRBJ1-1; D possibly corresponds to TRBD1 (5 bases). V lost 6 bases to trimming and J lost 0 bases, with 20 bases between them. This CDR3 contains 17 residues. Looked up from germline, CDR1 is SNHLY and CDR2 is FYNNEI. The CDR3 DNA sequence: TGTGCCAGCAGCTGGGGGGTTGGTGGCCAGTTGAACACTGAAGCTTTCTTT. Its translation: CASSWGVGGQLNTEAFF.

CDR3 sequence reads: CASSPLGEGYGYTF. CDR3 sequence (DNA): TGCGCCAGCAGCCCCCTGGGTGAGGGCTATGGCTACACCTTC. This sequence joins TRBV4-1 and TRBJ1-2; D call uncertain. The V gene's germline CDR1 is MGHRA and CDR2 YSYEKL. The CDR3 covers 14 residues. The V end lost 4 bases, the J end lost 4 bases, and 13 bases lay between the germline ends.

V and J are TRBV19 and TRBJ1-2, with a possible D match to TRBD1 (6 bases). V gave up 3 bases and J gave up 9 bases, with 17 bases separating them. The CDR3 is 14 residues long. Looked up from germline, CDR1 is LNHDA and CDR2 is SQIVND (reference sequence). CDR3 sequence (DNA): TGTGCCAGTAGTATGCGTGGGGCAGGGGCCAGCTACACCTTC. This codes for CASSMRGAGASYTF.